One and the same sample provided the 31 T cell receptor beta chains below, sequenced in a study of spatial heterogeneity in lung cancer. The time point: sample taken at primary tumor resection. TCRdb itself ran the 5' RACE reads through MiXCR, one entry per CDR3 protein. The sample lists roughly 21,000 distinct CDR3 sequences; less than 3.5% were seen once. This specimen consisted of PBMCs, obtained at surgery. The source of these receptors is a female donor with early-stage non-small cell lung cancer.

This clonotype was detected many times. The rearrangement uses TRBV6-2 or TRBV6-3 and TRBJ2-1; TRBD2 is a possible D gene (5 bases). Germline V gene sequence: CDR1 MNHEY, CDR2 SVGEGT. V was shortened by 5 bases and J by 7 bases, with 15 bases between the two germline ends. This CDR3 has 14 residues. The DNA for the CDR3 is TGTGCCAGCAGTATAGGACTGGCTAGGAATGAGCAGTTCTTC. Translation: CASSIGLARNEQFF.

This clonotype showed up just a few times. The V gene is TRBV10-2, the J gene TRBJ2-1; D perhaps matches TRBD2 (5 bases). Germline V gene sequence: CDR1 WSHSY, CDR2 SAAADI. The CDR3 has 17 residues. With 8 bases removed from V and 0 bases from J, the gap between germline ends came to 20 bases. In DNA form, the CDR3 reads TGCGCCAGCTCGATAGGACTTCCGACTTCCTCCTACAATGAGCAGTTCTTC. Translated, it gives CASSIGLPTSSYNEQFF.

This clonotype occurred many times. This sequence joins TRBV12-3 or TRBV12-4 and TRBJ2-7, with 8 positions matching TRBD1. The CDR3 is made up of 14 amino acids. V lost 5 bases, J lost 5 bases, and 8 bases stayed unmatched. CDR3 sequence (DNA): TGTGCCAGCAGTCGTAGGGACAGGAGGCACGAGCAGTACTTC. It specifies CASSRRDRRHEQYF.

This clonotype was observed many times. The chain is built from TRBV7-8 and TRBJ1-5; D is undetermined. V was cut by 5 bases and J by 1 base, with 15 bases left in between. CDR3 size: 16 residues. Per the germline V gene, CDR1 is SGHVS and CDR2 is FQNEAQ. CDR3 coding DNA: TGTGCCAGCAGCCCAGACGGGTCAGTCAGCAATCAGCCCCAGCATTTT. It yields the protein CASSPDGSVSNQPQHF. Filled out from reference TRBV7-8 and TRBJ1-5, the complete variable domain reads GAGVSQSPRYKVAKRGQDVALRCDPISGHVSLFWYQQALGQGPEFLTYFQNEAQLDKSGLPSDRFFAERPEGSVSTLKIQRTQQEDSAVYLCASSPDGSVSNQPQHFGDGTRLSIL.

The chain joins TRBV19 to TRBJ2-1; D is possibly TRBD2 (5 bases). The CDR3 spans 13 residues. Per the germline V gene, CDR1 is LNHDA and CDR2 is SQIVND (reference sequence). Trimming took off 0 bases at V and 5 bases at J, with 5 bases between the two ends. CDR3 coding DNA: TGTGCCAGTAGTATAGAGCGGGACAATGAGCAGTTCTTC. Its protein product is CASSIERDNEQFF.

This clonotype was detected many times. The J gene is TRBJ2-2, the V gene TRBV6-1; no clear D gene. V shed 7 bases and J shed 4 bases, with 10 bases lying between them. The CDR3 has 13 amino acids. Germline-derived CDR1 and CDR2 are MNHNS and SASEGT. In DNA form, the CDR3 reads TGTGCCAGCAACCAGGAGAGCACCGGGGAGCTGTTTTTT. The encoded protein is CASNQESTGELFF.

Many counts were recorded for this clonotype. This chain connects TRBV15 to TRBJ1-5, with D possibly matching TRBD1 (6 bases). The CDR3 contains 15 residues. V dropped 5 bases and J dropped 9 bases, with 20 bases sitting between them. The germline V gene has CDR1 LNHNV and CDR2 YYDKDF (reference sequence). The CDR3 nucleotides are TGTGCCACCAGCTCCGGACAGAGTCGGTGGTTGCCCCAGCATTTT. This gives the protein CATSSGQSRWLPQHF.

This clonotype has at least ten counts. The gene calls are TRBV5-1 and TRBJ2-5; 7 nucleotides match TRBD1. This CDR3 is 17 amino acids long. The V gene's germline CDR1 is SGHRS and CDR2 YFSETQ. Trimming removed 2 bases from V and 1 base from J; junction bases left unmatched: 11. CDR3 protein: CASSLIRGGEFQETQYF. The CDR3, as DNA: TGCGCCAGCAGCTTAATTAGAGGGGGCGAGTTCCAAGAGACCCAGTACTTC.

This clonotype was seen at least ten times. This chain uses TRBV5-1 with TRBJ2-2, with 13 nucleotides matching TRBD2. V gave up 2 bases and J gave up 2 bases; unmatched junction bases: 3. The CDR3 totals 17 residues. The germline gives CDR1 SGHRS, CDR2 YFSETQ. The CDR3: CASSFRTSGGNTGELFF. The CDR3, as DNA: TGCGCCAGCAGCTTCAGGACTAGCGGGGGTAACACCGGGGAGCTGTTTTTT.

This clonotype was observed at least ten times. As DNA, the CDR3 is TGCGCCAGCAGGTCCCCAGGGGGCACGAATTCACCCCTCCACTTT. This gives the protein CASRSPGGTNSPLHF. The rearrangement joins TRBV5-1 to TRBJ1-6, with 8 bases aligning to TRBD1. CDR1 SGHRS and CDR2 YFSETQ come from the germline V gene. CDR3 length equals 15 residues. After removal of 5 bases from V and 7 bases from J, the junction contained 8 bases not matched to a gene.

This clonotype was seen repeatedly, ten times or more. CDR3 in amino acids: CSAREFRLEASEQYF. Here the CDR3 DNA reads TGCAGTGCTAGAGAGTTCAGACTAGAAGCGAGCGAGCAGTACTTC. The V and J genes are TRBV20-1 and TRBJ2-7; perhaps TRBD2 as D (6 bases). The CDR3 is 15 amino acids. The germline V gene has CDR1 DFQATT and CDR2 SNEGSKA (reference sequence). The V and J ends lost 0 bases and 6 bases respectively, with 18 bases between them.

This clonotype qualifies as medium-sized. The chain uses TRBV29-1 and TRBJ2-7, with 8 nucleotides matching TRBD1. Losses at the gene ends were 3 bases for V and 3 bases for J; bases not matched to a gene: 13. CDR3 size: 16 residues. CDR1 SQVTM and CDR2 ANQGSEA come from the germline V gene. The CDR3 DNA sequence: TGCAGCGTTGAGACAACCACCGGGACAGGACTCTACGAGCAGTACTTC. Translating it yields CSVETTTGTGLYEQYF.

This clonotype was detected many times. The CDR3 is CASSPTVGTEAFF. For the CDR3, the DNA is TGTGCCAGCAGCCCAACAGTGGGTACTGAAGCTTTCTTT. The chain has TRBV7-8 and TRBJ1-1; D unclear. V lost 5 bases and J lost 5, with 12 bases in between. The CDR3 extends over 13 amino acids. Germline-derived CDR1 and CDR2 are SGHVS and FQNEAQ.

V and J are TRBV2 and TRBJ2-6, with TRBD2 identical over 8 bases. This CDR3 contains 17 residues. Trimming took 3 bases from V and 0 from J; bases not matched to a gene: 4. Per the germline V gene, CDR1 is SNHLY and CDR2 is FYNNEI. The CDR3 loop reads CASSESSGYSGANVLTF. The CDR3 bases are TGTGCCAGCAGTGAGTCTAGCGGGTACTCTGGGGCCAACGTCCTGACTTTC.

This clonotype has at least ten counts. The chain uses TRBV7-6 and TRBJ1-1; the D gene is possibly TRBD1 (6 bases). The CDR3 consists of 15 residues. Germline V lookup: CDR1 SGHVS, CDR2 FNYEAQ. Trimming took 4 bases from V and 5 from J, leaving 17 bases between them. The CDR3 DNA sequence: TGTGCCAGCAGCTACCGGACAGCCTCAGGGACTGAAGCTTTCTTT. This codes for CASSYRTASGTEAFF.

The chain combines TRBV29-1 with TRBJ1-2; D not resolved. Trimming left V 4 bases short and J 6 bases short, with 6 bases between. CDR1 SQVTM and CDR2 ANQGSEA come from the germline V gene. The CDR3 spans 10 residues. The CDR3 DNA reads as TGCAGCGTTGTCACGGATGGCTACACCTTC. It is translated as CSVVTDGYTF.

In its sample, this clonotype ranks as medium-sized. The V call is TRBV28, the J call TRBJ1-1; D perhaps matches TRBD1 (5 bases). V lost 8 bases and J 5 bases, leaving 18 bases between the germline ends. Germline V gives CDR1 MDHEN, CDR2 SYDVKM. This CDR3 contains 14 residues. DNA of the CDR3: TGTGCCAGCGGGAGGGGTTCAAGAGGAACTGAAGCTTTCTTT. Encoded protein: CASGRGSRGTEAFF.

This clonotype occurred a few times. The chain uses TRBV6-2 or TRBV6-3 and TRBJ2-4; D gene ambiguous. The CDR3 is 16 amino acids. Germline CDR1 is MNHEY and CDR2 is SVGEGT. V was cut by 4 bases and J by 5 bases, with 18 bases left in between. The CDR3 here is CASSSRTVTAQNIQYF. CDR3 bases: TGTGCCAGCAGTTCCCGTACCGTCACAGCTCAAAACATTCAGTACTTC.

This clonotype was observed many times. The chain is built from TRBV15 and TRBJ2-3; 10 bases match TRBD2. CDR3 length: 15 residues. The V gene end was trimmed by 6 bases and the J gene end by 5 bases; junction bases not matched to a gene: 8. Germline loops: CDR1 LNHNV, CDR2 YYDKDF (reference sequence). CDR3 sequence (DNA): TGTGCCACCAGGAATCTAGCGGGAGCCGAAGATACGCAGTATTTT. It yields the protein CATRNLAGAEDTQYF.

This clonotype came up many times. This chain joins TRBV20-1 and TRBJ2-5; 8 bases agree with TRBD1. V shed 3 bases and J 3 bases; nucleotides not matched to a gene: 6. The CDR3 has 14 residues. Per germline, CDR1 DFQATT and CDR2 SNEGSKA (reference sequence). As DNA, the CDR3 is TGCAGTGCTAGGGGATGGACAGGGAAAGAGACCCAGTACTTC. Translated: CSARGWTGKETQYF.

This clonotype was seen ten or more times. The chain has TRBV5-1 and TRBJ2-1; D is undetermined. Trimming removed 1 base from V and 7 bases from J, with 6 bases in between. Germline V CDR1 and CDR2: SGHRS, YFSETQ. The CDR3 is 12 residues long. The CDR3 bases are TGCGCCAGCAGCTTGAACCAGAATGAGCAGTTCTTC. This encodes CASSLNQNEQFF.

In this sample, this clonotype turned up many times. The gene calls are TRBV11-2 and TRBJ2-3, with TRBD2 matching 13 bases. Trimming cost V 3 bases and J 3 bases; bases outside gene matches: 24. The CDR3 is 23 residues long. CDR1 SGHAT and CDR2 FQNNGV come from the germline V gene. Written as DNA, the CDR3 is TGTGCCAGCAGCTTCTTCTGGACTAGCGGGAGCGGTATACATTATGCGGAGACAGATACGCAGTATTTT. It is translated as CASSFFWTSGSGIHYAETDTQYF.

This clonotype was seen ten or more times. This chain connects TRBV2 to TRBJ2-4; perhaps TRBD1 as D (5 bases). Germline-derived CDR1 and CDR2 are SNHLY and FYNNEI. V was clipped by 7 bases and J by 0 bases, with 19 bases between them. The CDR3 extends over 17 amino acids. The CDR3 DNA is TGTGCCAGCAAGCCAGGGAAGGGTTTCGGAGCCAAAAACATTCAGTACTTC. Its protein product is CASKPGKGFGAKNIQYF.

This clonotype was seen ten or more times. This chain connects TRBV20-1 to TRBJ1-2; tentative D call: TRBD1 (6 bases). The V and J ends lost 6 bases and 4 bases respectively, with 12 bases between them. The germline gives CDR1 DFQATT, CDR2 SNEGSKA (reference sequence). CDR3 length: 12 residues. The CDR3 here is CSAPDRLYGYTF. The DNA for the CDR3 is TGCAGTGCCCCTGACAGGCTCTATGGCTACACCTTC.

Many counts were recorded for this clonotype. The chain has TRBV7-2 and TRBJ2-1; 14 bases are shared with TRBD2. The germline V gene encodes CDR1 SGHTA and CDR2 FQGNSA. The length of the CDR3 is 15 residues. The V and J ends lost 5 bases and 7 bases, in that order; junction bases with no gene match: 4. The DNA of the CDR3 is TGTGCCAGCAGCCAAGGACTAGCGGGAGGTAATGAGCAGTTCTTC. This sequence encodes CASSQGLAGGNEQFF.

This clonotype was seen at least ten times. The chain carries TRBV7-9 and TRBJ2-2; no firm D call. The CDR3 is 13 residues long. CDR1 is SEHNR and CDR2 is FQNEAQ in the germline V gene (reference sequence). V was pared by 7 bases and J by 6 bases, with 12 bases between. The CDR3 sequence is CASIVGEAGELFF. CDR3 in DNA: TGTGCCAGCATCGTAGGAGAGGCCGGGGAGCTGTTTTTT.

Ten or more counts support this clonotype. V gene TRBV2 combines with J gene TRBJ2-1, with 9 nucleotides matching TRBD1. With 7 bases clipped from V and 5 bases from J, the junction kept 9 bases outside the gene matches. Germline V gives CDR1 SNHLY, CDR2 FYNNEI. The CDR3 has 15 amino acids. CDR3 DNA sequence: TGTGCCAGCATATCAGGACAGGGGCGGAACAATGAGCAGTTCTTC. Translated: CASISGQGRNNEQFF.

V and J are TRBV30 and TRBJ1-3; a weak D match, TRBD1 (6 bases). The germline CDR1 and CDR2 sequences are GTSNPN and SVGIG (reference sequence). Trimming stripped 7 bases from V and 4 bases from J, with 14 bases between. The CDR3 has 13 amino acids. CDR3 nucleotide sequence: TGTGCCTCGACAGGCCAAATCGGAAACACCATATATTTT. The encoded protein is CASTGQIGNTIYF.

The sample holds many counts of this clonotype. The CDR3 nucleotides read TGTGCCAGCAGCTTCACGTCTCAGGGTCGGGAGCAGTACTTC. It translates to CASSFTSQGREQYF. J is TRBJ2-7 and V is TRBV7-9, with a weak D call TRBD1 (5 bases). Trimming cost V 3 bases and J 7 bases, with 16 bases left between them. CDR3 size: 14 residues. In germline, CDR1 is SEHNR, CDR2 FQNEAQ (reference sequence).

This clonotype has a count of ten or more. The J gene is TRBJ2-7, the V gene TRBV28, with a tentative D call TRBD2 (5 bases). V lost 2 bases to trimming and J lost 4 bases, with 6 bases between them. Germline CDR1 reads MDHEN; CDR2 reads SYDVKM. This CDR3 contains 12 residues. For the CDR3, the DNA is TGTGCCAGCAGTTTAAGAGGGTACGAGCAGTACTTC. Translation gives CASSLRGYEQYF.

At least ten counts were recorded for this clonotype. The chain employs TRBV27 and TRBJ2-7; 7 bases align to TRBD2. The trim removed 2 bases at V and 0 bases at J, leaving 4 bases unmatched. The germline CDR1 and CDR2 sequences are MNHEY and SMNVEV (reference sequence). The CDR3 length is 15 residues. DNA of the CDR3: TGTGCCAGCAGTTTAAGCGCGGGAGCCTCCTACGAGCAGTACTTC. It yields the protein CASSLSAGASYEQYF.